This passage covers 32 T cell receptor beta chains from one sample sequenced in a study of blood T cell repertoires in COVID-19. Some clones are missing from TCRdb's copy, which holds only in-frame ones; the method was immunoSEQ multiplex PCR. The profile shows over 400,000 clones, roughly nine tenths of them singletons. Sequencing was carried out using peripheral blood. All receptors derive from a woman aged 45 to 65 with COVID-19, enrolled during active disease.

The gene calls are TRBV6-6 and TRBJ1-1, with 7 positions matching TRBD1. The CDR3 consists of 15 residues. V shed 0 bases and J 2 bases; nucleotides not matched to a gene: 3. Germline-derived CDR1 and CDR2 are MNHNY and SVGAGI (reference sequence). The CDR3 protein is CASSYSSGGNTEAFF. CDR3 nucleotides: TGTGCCAGCAGTTACTCCTCAGGGGGAAACACTGAAGCTTTCTTT.

The chain recombines TRBV18 with TRBJ1-4; D possibly corresponds to TRBD1 (5 bases). Deletions cut 8 bases from V and 5 bases from J, with 15 bases between. Germline lookup yields CDR1 KGHSH and CDR2 LQKENI. CDR3 length: 14 amino acids. This chain's CDR3 is CASTIDSVNEKLFF. Written as DNA, the CDR3 is TGTGCCAGCACGATCGACAGCGTCAATGAAAAACTGTTTTTT.

J is TRBJ1-1 and V is TRBV28, with TRBD1 matching 7 bases. Germline V lookup: CDR1 MDHEN, CDR2 SYDVKM. The CDR3 totals 13 residues. Germline trimming cut 6 bases from V and 6 bases from J; bases unmatched to any gene: 7. The CDR3 loop is CASRIDRAAEAFF. The CDR3 nucleotides are TGTGCCAGCAGAATCGACAGGGCTGCTGAAGCTTTCTTT.

The rearrangement joins TRBV19 to TRBJ2-1; 7 bases align to TRBD2. J was trimmed by 6 bases and V by 7 bases; bases with no gene match: 3. The CDR3 covers 12 residues. Germline V lookup: CDR1 LNHDA, CDR2 SQIVND (reference sequence). In DNA, the CDR3 is TGTGCCAGTACCCGGGGGGTCAATGAGCAGTTCTTC. Encoded protein: CASTRGVNEQFF.

CDR3 sequence: CASSFSAGGLMNTEAFF. DNA for the CDR3: TGTGCCAGCAGTTTTTCGGCAGGGGGCCTCATGAACACTGAAGCTTTCTTT. The V gene is TRBV28, the J gene TRBJ1-1, with TRBD1 identical over 8 bases. V was clipped by 3 bases and J by 0 bases; unmatched bases: 9. This CDR3 comprises 17 residues. Germline V lookup: CDR1 MDHEN, CDR2 SYDVKM.

The chain uses TRBV19 and TRBJ1-4; 10 bases match TRBD1. Germline trimming cut 5 bases from V and 8 bases from J; bases unmatched to any gene: 8. Germline V lookup: CDR1 LNHDA, CDR2 SQIVND (reference sequence). This CDR3 is built from 15 residues. This chain's CDR3 is CASSGRQGAVEKLFF. The CDR3 nucleotides are TGTGCCAGTAGTGGAAGACAGGGGGCGGTCGAAAAACTGTTTTTT.

The chain combines TRBV14 with TRBJ1-4; 10 bases map to TRBD1. The CDR3 has 15 amino acids. CDR1 is SGHDN, CDR2 FVKESK, per germline. Trimming removed 3 bases from V and 8 bases from J; junction bases left unmatched: 6. CDR3 DNA sequence: TGTGCCAGCAGCCAGGGACAGGGGTCTGAGGAAAAACTGTTTTTT. This encodes CASSQGQGSEEKLFF.

A word on this clone: It is unclear where the CDR3 begins or ends on the DNA, so no DNA is shown, and the CDR3 is as TCRdb lists it. CDR3 sequence reads: CASSFGTGIWYF. The J gene is TRBJ2-3, the V gene TRBV5-6; whether TRBD1, the table's D call, matches the DNA was not checked. Per germline, CDR1 SGHDT and CDR2 YYEEEE. The CDR3 is made up of 12 amino acids, end residues included.

The rearrangement uses TRBV7-7 and TRBJ2-5; D might be TRBD2 (6 bases). Germline CDR1 reads SSHAT; CDR2 reads FNYEAQ (reference sequence). This CDR3 is built from 15 residues. The V and J ends lost 4 bases and 5 bases respectively, with 17 bases between them. The CDR3 sequence: CASSSLGGSQETQYF. The DNA of the CDR3 is TGTGCCAGCAGCTCTCTCGGGGGTTCCCAGGAGACCCAGTACTTC.

CDR3 region: CASSWTGPDTQYF. CDR3 nucleotide sequence: TGTGCCAGCAGTTGGACAGGGCCAGATACGCAGTATTTT. The chain has TRBV27 and TRBJ2-3; 8 nucleotides match TRBD1. The V segment lost 4 bases and the J segment 4 bases; nucleotides outside the gene matches: 1. The CDR3 totals 13 residues. The germline CDR1 and CDR2 sequences are MNHEY and SMNVEV (reference sequence).

The rearrangement uses TRBV19 and TRBJ1-2; D ambiguous. Germline-derived CDR1 and CDR2 are LNHDA and SQIVND (reference sequence). V lost 3 bases and J lost 6, with 5 bases in between. CDR3 length: 11 residues. The CDR3 nucleotides read TGTGCCAGTAGTATGCCGGATGGCTACACCTTC. Translated, it gives CASSMPDGYTF.

The CDR3 DNA follows: TGCAGCATTGGGACAGGATTCACTGAAGCTTTCTTT. Translating it yields CSIGTGFTEAFF. The chain employs TRBV29-1 and TRBJ1-1; 8 bases fit TRBD1. The CDR3 is 12 amino acids. Losses at the gene ends were 8 bases for V and 4 bases for J; bases not matched to a gene: 6. Germline V lookup: CDR1 SQVTM, CDR2 ANQGSEA.

This chain links TRBV5-1 with TRBJ1-2, with D uncertain. CDR3 size: 13 residues. The V end was cut by 4 bases, the J end by 7 bases, with 14 bases between. The V gene's germline CDR1 is SGHRS and CDR2 YFSETQ. The CDR3 coding sequence is TGCGCCAGCAGCCTACCTGAGTCTGCTGGCTACACCTTC. It is translated as CASSLPESAGYTF.

This clone was picked up a small number of times. Distinct nucleotide sequences in the sample also encode this CDR3. The rearrangement links TRBV25-1 to TRBJ1-2; perhaps TRBD1 as D (6 bases). V lost 3 bases to trimming and J lost 3 bases, with 8 bases between them. Germline V gene data show CDR1 as MGHDK and CDR2 as SYGVNS. The CDR3 loop spans 13 amino acids. The CDR3 reads CASSEQGHYGYTF. CDR3 coding DNA: TGTGCCAGCAGTGAGCAGGGGCACTATGGCTACACCTTC.

The chain joins TRBV2 to TRBJ1-5, with 8 bases matching TRBD1. The CDR3 is 15 amino acids. CDR1 SNHLY and CDR2 FYNNEI come from the germline V gene. V dropped 2 bases and J dropped 2; count of bases not matched to a gene: 2. DNA of the CDR3: TGTGCCAGCAGTGAACAGGGGGCTGGCAATCAGCCCCAGCATTTT. Translation: CASSEQGAGNQPQHF.

The rearrangement uses TRBV7-2 and TRBJ1-2; the match to TRBD1 covers 7 bases. The V gene's germline CDR1 is SGHTA and CDR2 FQGNSA. CDR3 length equals 16 residues. V gave up 1 base and J gave up 8 bases; unmatched junction bases: 13. CDR3 coding DNA: TGTGCCAGCAGCTTAGTAATTCCAGGGGGTCGTTTAGGCTACACCTTC. Protein product: CASSLVIPGGRLGYTF.

The chain combines TRBV19 with TRBJ2-7; 7 bases agree with TRBD1. Unmatched junction bases numbered 4, after V lost 5 bases and J lost 3 bases. The germline CDR1 and CDR2 sequences are LNHDA and SQIVND (reference sequence). This CDR3 contains 13 residues. The CDR3 bases are TGTGCCAGTAGTGAGGGACAGAACTACGAGCAGTACTTC. Amino acid sequence: CASSEGQNYEQYF.

The chain couples TRBV19 to TRBJ1-5; no clear D gene. The CDR3 loop spans 15 amino acids. CDR1 LNHDA and CDR2 SQIVND come from the germline V gene (reference sequence). The V end lost 6 bases, the J end lost 1 base, and 13 bases lay between the germline ends. The CDR3 here is CASRPFRESNQPQHF. The CDR3 nucleotides read TGTGCCAGTAGGCCCTTTAGAGAAAGCAATCAGCCCCAGCATTTT.

This chain connects TRBV4-1 to TRBJ2-4, with TRBD1 matching 8 bases. The germline V gene encodes CDR1 MGHRA and CDR2 YSYEKL. With V trimmed by 0 bases and J by 10 bases, 11 bases remained unmatched. The CDR3 has 16 amino acids. The CDR3 reads CASSQDPQGANLIQYF. CDR3 bases: TGCGCCAGCAGCCAAGATCCCCAGGGGGCAAACCTAATTCAGTACTTC.

V and J are TRBV7-3 and TRBJ2-3, with 12 bases identical to TRBD2. Germline V gene data show CDR1 as SGHTA and CDR2 as FQGTGA. The CDR3 covers 16 residues. V lost 5 bases and J lost 2; bases outside the gene matches: 5. CDR3 nucleotides: TGTGCCAGCAGCCTCGGGACTAGCGGGTTCACAGATACGCAGTATTTT. Translating gives CASSLGTSGFTDTQYF.

Regarding this clone: A far more abundant clone sits one base away, making this likely a read error. This rearrangement joins TRBV7-9 to TRBJ1-2; the match to TRBD1 covers 10 bases. V trimming: 5 bases; J trimming: 4 bases; junction bases outside the gene matches: 7. Germline CDR1 reads SEHNR; CDR2 reads FQNEAQ (reference sequence). CDR3 length: 15 amino acids. CDR3 protein: CASSPRDRGIYGYTF. The DNA for the CDR3 is TGTGCCAGCAGCCCCCGGGACAGGGGCATCTATGGCTACACCTTC.

The rearrangement uses TRBV18 and TRBJ2-5; no firm D call. The CDR3 runs to 13 residues. Per germline, CDR1 KGHSH and CDR2 LQKENI. V lost 3 bases, J lost 1 base, and 6 bases lay in between. The chain's CDR3 is CASSPAVQETQYF. DNA of the CDR3: TGTGCCAGCTCACCGGCCGTCCAAGAGACCCAGTACTTC.

The chain joins TRBV2 to TRBJ2-7, with 15 bases aligning to TRBD2. V was pared by 8 bases and J by 7 bases, with 12 bases of the junction left unmatched. The CDR3 consists of 16 residues. Germline assignment: CDR1 SNHLY and CDR2 FYNNEI. The CDR3: CASGRTSGGAAQEQYF. CDR3 bases: TGTGCCAGCGGCCGGACTAGCGGGGGGGCCGCTCAAGAGCAGTACTTC.

This clone was observed a single time. V and J are TRBV27 and TRBJ2-6; 8 bases line up with TRBD1. Germline V gene sequence: CDR1 MNHEY, CDR2 SMNVEV (reference sequence). V gave up 5 bases and J gave up 0 bases; unmatched junction bases: 9. There are 18 residues in the CDR3. CDR3 region: CASSPGQAISSGANVLTF. For the CDR3, the DNA is TGTGCCAGCAGTCCGGGACAGGCCATAAGCTCTGGGGCCAACGTCCTGACTTTC.

The J gene is TRBJ1-1, the V gene TRBV7-9; 7 positions agree with TRBD1. The CDR3 has 16 amino acids. Germline V gene sequence: CDR1 SEHNR, CDR2 FQNEAQ (reference sequence). After removal of 5 bases from V and 0 bases from J, the junction contained 9 bases not matched to a gene. CDR3 amino acids: CASSPRQGGMNTEAFF. The CDR3 nucleotides are TGTGCCAGCAGCCCCAGACAGGGTGGGATGAACACTGAAGCTTTCTTT.

This clone was observed once. The chain recombines TRBV7-9 with TRBJ2-1; 7 bases line up with TRBD1. The germline V gene encodes CDR1 SEHNR and CDR2 FQNEAQ (reference sequence). V lost 5 bases, J lost 14 bases, and 9 bases stayed unmatched. The CDR3 is 12 residues long. The CDR3 region is CASSHSWDSEFF. The CDR3 DNA reads TGTGCCAGCAGCCATTCTTGGGACAGCGAGTTCTTC.

CDR3 DNA sequence: TGTGCCAGCTCACCATCAGGGGAAAGGGGGCTCGAGCAGTACTTC. It yields the protein CASSPSGERGLEQYF. This chain links TRBV18 with TRBJ2-7, with 7 bases that match TRBD1. The germline V gene has CDR1 KGHSH and CDR2 LQKENI. Trimming cost V 2 bases and J 6 bases; bases outside gene matches: 10. The CDR3 contains 15 residues.

The V and J genes are TRBV28 and TRBJ2-5; 8 bases line up with TRBD2. The junction had 7 bases not matched to a gene; V was cut back by 3 bases and J by 4 bases. Looked up from germline, CDR1 is MDHEN and CDR2 is SYDVKM. CDR3 length: 15 amino acids. DNA for the CDR3: TGTGCCAGCAGTTTCCGGGGGGGGGCCGGAGAGACCCAGTACTTC. It yields the protein CASSFRGGAGETQYF.

The J gene is TRBJ2-7, the V gene TRBV28, with D possibly matching TRBD1 (6 bases). With 6 bases removed from V and 2 bases from J, the gap between germline ends came to 32 bases. This CDR3 is 20 amino acids long. Germline V gene sequence: CDR1 MDHEN, CDR2 SYDVKM. This chain's CDR3 is CASSYTYTRDTRTAAYEQYF. CDR3 DNA: TGTGCCAGCAGCTACACATACACCCGGGACACAAGGACCGCAGCCTACGAGCAGTACTTC.

The chain employs TRBV19 and TRBJ1-2, with no clear D. The V end was cut by 6 bases, the J end by 7 bases, with 12 bases between. Germline V gives CDR1 LNHDA, CDR2 SQIVND (reference sequence). This CDR3 spans 12 amino acids. The CDR3 DNA follows: TGTGCCAGTAGCGAGGGAGTAGGTGGCTACACCTTC. Protein product: CASSEGVGGYTF.

The chain combines TRBV30 with TRBJ2-1, with 10 bases identical to TRBD2. Germline V CDR1 and CDR2: GTSNPN, SVGIG (reference sequence). The ends lost 5 bases at V and 7 bases at J; junction bases unmatched: 8. The CDR3 spans 14 residues. The CDR3 bases are TGTGCCTGGTCTAGCGGGGGCCTCGGGAATGAGCAGTTCTTC. The encoded protein is CAWSSGGLGNEQFF.

J is TRBJ2-7 and V is TRBV5-1; 9 bases are a match to TRBD1. The CDR3 has 14 amino acids. V lost 4 bases, J lost 6 bases, and 8 bases stayed unmatched. Germline V gene lookup returns CDR1 SGHRS and CDR2 YFSETQ. In DNA, the CDR3 is TGCGCCAGCAGCATCCGGGACAGGGTCTCCGAGCAGTACTTC. Amino acids: CASSIRDRVSEQYF.